These 14 T cell receptor beta chains originate from one sample sequenced in a study of blood T cell repertoires in COVID-19. The repertoire was sequenced with immunoSEQ multiplex PCR; TCRdb's copy has only in-frame clones and lacks some. The sample lists some 150,000 clones; 75% to 90% were seen once. Specimen: peripheral blood. These receptors were obtained from a man in his fifties with active COVID-19.

The chain links TRBV18 to TRBJ2-3; 10 nucleotides match TRBD2. The CDR3 contains 15 residues. The J segment lost 1 base and the V segment lost 5 bases, leaving 3 bases of the junction unmatched. Germline V gives CDR1 KGHSH, CDR2 LQKENI. CDR3 DNA: TGTGCCAGCTCAACCACTAGCGGGGGCACAGATACGCAGTATTTT. Translating it yields CASSTTSGGTDTQYF.

The rearrangement uses TRBV10-3 and TRBJ2-2; 8 bases are a match to TRBD1. This CDR3 is built from 16 residues. Per germline, CDR1 ENHRY and CDR2 SYGVKD. Trimming at V came to 2 bases and at J to 4 bases, leaving 6 bases not matched to a gene. In DNA, the CDR3 is TGTGCCATCAGTGAGCCAGGACAGGGTGCCACCGGGGAGCTGTTTTTT. Its protein product is CAISEPGQGATGELFF.

The CDR3 reads CASSFSHNQPQHF. CDR3 nucleotides: TGTGCCAGCAGTTTTAGTCACAATCAGCCCCAGCATTTT. The rearrangement joins TRBV12-3 or TRBV12-4 to TRBJ1-5; D uncertain. The CDR3 length is 13 residues. The ends were cut back, 3 bases at V and 3 bases at J, with 6 bases in the middle.

This rearrangement joins TRBV19 to TRBJ1-1; TRBD1 might be the D (6 bases). CDR1 LNHDA and CDR2 SQIVND come from the germline V gene (reference sequence). The CDR3 loop spans 16 amino acids. V lost 4 bases to trimming and J lost 8 bases, with 23 bases between them. The CDR3 protein is CASSSPGEGPGREAFF. CDR3 sequence (DNA): TGTGCCAGTAGTAGTCCAGGGGAGGGGCCAGGGAGAGAAGCTTTCTTT.

The rearrangement links TRBV28 to TRBJ1-1; D is possibly TRBD1 (5 bases). V lost 2 bases to trimming and J lost 11 bases, with 9 bases between them. The CDR3 is made up of 11 amino acids. Germline assignment: CDR1 MDHEN and CDR2 SYDVKM. The CDR3 nucleotides are TGTGCCAGCAGTTTAGGGGGGTCGGCTTTCTTT. Its translation is CASSLGGSAFF. Combining the CDR3 with reference TRBV28 and TRBJ1-1 gives the whole variable domain DVKVTQSSRYLVKRTGEKVFLECVQDMDHENMFWYRQDPGLGLRLIYFSYDVKMKEKGDIPEGYSVSREKKERFSLILESASTNQTSMYLCASSLGGSAFFGQGTRLTVV.

The CDR3 is CAISDWGTTNTGELFF. The CDR3 DNA follows: TGTGCCATCAGTGATTGGGGGACTACGAACACCGGGGAGCTGTTTTTT. The V gene is TRBV10-3, the J gene TRBJ2-2; 7 nucleotides agree with TRBD2. This CDR3 has 16 residues. CDR1 is ENHRY and CDR2 is SYGVKD in the germline V gene. The trim removed 3 bases at V and 0 bases at J, leaving 4 bases unmatched.

The CDR3 DNA follows: TGTGCCAGTAGTATAGATGTGGAGTCTGGCGGGGGCCACCAAGAGACCCAGTACTTC. It encodes CASSIDVESGGGHQETQYF. The rearrangement uses TRBV19 and TRBJ2-5; weak D call: TRBD2 (7 bases). CDR3 length equals 19 residues. The V end was cut by 0 bases, the J end by 0 bases, with 20 bases between. From germline, CDR1 is LNHDA and CDR2 SQIVND (reference sequence).

The rearrangement joins TRBV2 to TRBJ1-6; TRBD1 matches at 11 bases. The CDR3 sequence is 16 residues long. With V trimmed by 4 bases and J by 9 bases, 8 bases remained unmatched. Germline V gene data show CDR1 as SNHLY and CDR2 as FYNNEI. The CDR3 is CASSGTGGERSSPLHF. The CDR3 nucleotides read TGTGCCAGCAGTGGGACAGGGGGCGAAAGGAGTTCACCCCTCCACTTT.

This chain connects TRBV5-5 to TRBJ2-5, with D perhaps TRBD1 (5 bases). The CDR3 is made up of 16 amino acids. Germline V gene sequence: CDR1 SGHKS, CDR2 YYEKEE (reference sequence). With 4 bases removed from V and 4 bases from J, the gap between germline ends came to 20 bases. The CDR3 coding sequence is TGTGCCAGCAGCCCCGTTGCCAGGGAAGGCGGAGAGACCCAGTACTTC. Translated, it gives CASSPVAREGGETQYF.

The CDR3 DNA reads as TGTGCCAGCAGCTCATCCGAGGGCGAGCAGTACTTC. This sequence encodes CASSSSEGEQYF. The chain employs TRBV11-3 and TRBJ2-7; TRBD2 is a possible D gene (5 bases). V shed 4 bases and J shed 6 bases, with 10 bases lying between them. The CDR3 runs 12 residues. The germline gives CDR1 SGHNT, CDR2 YENEEA.

The chain couples TRBV6-1 to TRBJ2-7; 10 nucleotides agree with TRBD1. This CDR3 spans 16 amino acids. J gave up 3 bases and V 1 base, and 6 bases lay outside the gene matches. Looked up from germline, CDR1 is MNHNS and CDR2 is SASEGT. The chain's CDR3 is CASSEGPGQGNYEQYF. The CDR3 DNA is TGTGCCAGCAGTGAAGGACCGGGACAGGGGAACTACGAGCAGTACTTC.

This clone was detected only once. The V gene is TRBV27, the J gene TRBJ1-6; D is unresolved. The germline gives CDR1 MNHEY, CDR2 SMNVEV (reference sequence). V was shortened by 2 bases and J by 0 bases, with 5 bases between the two germline ends. This CDR3 contains 15 residues. The CDR3 reads CASSLVSSYNSPLHF. The CDR3 DNA follows: TGTGCCAGCAGTTTAGTGAGCTCCTATAATTCACCCCTCCACTTT.

This chain joins TRBV7-2 and TRBJ2-1, with 7 bases that match TRBD2. The CDR3 runs to 18 residues. CDR1 is SGHTA and CDR2 is FQGNSA in the germline V gene. The ends lost 5 bases at V and 0 bases at J; junction bases unmatched: 13. The CDR3 DNA follows: TGTGCCAGCAGCCGCCCCTCTTTGGGGGGGAGCTCCTACAATGAGCAGTTCTTC. Translated, it gives CASSRPSLGGSSYNEQFF.

The chain recombines TRBV5-4 with TRBJ2-7, with D perhaps matching TRBD1 (5 bases). V dropped 1 base and J dropped 4 bases, with 12 bases sitting between them. The CDR3 consists of 14 residues. Germline V gene sequence: CDR1 SGHNT, CDR2 YYREEE (reference sequence). The CDR3 region has the DNA TGTGCCAGCAGCTTGAGGGGTGCGGCTTACGAGCAGTACTTC. Translating it yields CASSLRGAAYEQYF. Variable domain in full (rest from reference TRBV5-4 and TRBJ2-7): ETGVTQSPTHLIKTRGQQVTLRCSSQSGHNTVSWYQQALGQGPQFIFQYYREEENGRGNFPPRFSGLQFPNYSSELNVNALELDDSALYLCASSLRGAAYEQYFGPGTRLTVT.